Presented here are 6 T cell receptor beta chains from one specimen sequenced in a study of blood T cell repertoires in COVID-19 (dated by TCRdb to the early 2020s). Receptors were amplified or captured by the immunoSEQ multiplex PCR assay. The table comes from immuneACCESS by way of TCRdb, which keeps in-frame sequences with V and J called. Part of the clones is missing from these tables; in studies checked, under half for an unresolved V gene and the rest for unknown reasons. The sample contains a few hundred thousand clones, roughly four fifths of them found a single time. About 5.4% of the sample comes from the top ten. Material: PBMCs or T cells enriched from blood (not recorded which). The receptors were gathered from a woman in her forties or fifties who had recovered from COVID-19.

The CDR3 sequence is CASSQDPGTTYNEQFF. The CDR3 DNA reads TGCGCCAGCAGCCAAGACCCCGGGACAACATACAATGAGCAGTTCTTC. The rearrangement joins TRBV4-3 to TRBJ2-1, with D maybe TRBD1 (6 bases). CDR3 length: 16 residues. CDR1 and CDR2 from the germline V gene are LGHNA and YSLEER. Trimming pared 0 bases from V and 4 bases from J, leaving 13 bases between.

This chain links TRBV7-2 with TRBJ1-1; 7 bases match TRBD1. Germline V CDR1 and CDR2: SGHTA, FQGNSA. V lost 2 bases to trimming and J lost 5 bases; unmatched junction nucleotides: 5. This CDR3 contains 14 residues. The CDR3 DNA follows: TGTGCCAGCAGCTTACGTGCAGGGGGGACTGAAGCTTTCTTT. Protein product: CASSLRAGGTEAFF.

The gene calls are TRBV7-2 and TRBJ1-4, with D possibly being TRBD1 (6 bases). Germline-derived CDR1 and CDR2 are SGHTA and FQGNSA. There are 13 residues in the CDR3. V was pared by 0 bases and J by 7 bases, with 6 bases between. The CDR3 sequence: CASSLAGAEKLFF. The CDR3, as DNA: TGTGCCAGCAGCTTAGCGGGGGCTGAAAAACTGTTTTTT.

This chain joins TRBV5-6 and TRBJ1-1; TRBD1 matches 12 bases. V shed 3 bases, J shed 4 bases, and the junction held 7 bases outside the gene matches. Per germline, CDR1 SGHDT and CDR2 YYEEEE. This CDR3 contains 16 residues. For the CDR3, the DNA is TGTGCCAGCAGCTGGCCGGGACAGGGGGCAGGCACTGAAGCTTTCTTT. This gives the protein CASSWPGQGAGTEAFF.

The rearrangement uses TRBV4-3 and TRBJ2-6; 8 nucleotides match TRBD2. Germline V gene sequence: CDR1 LGHNA, CDR2 YSLEER. The length of the CDR3 is 12 residues. With V trimmed by 6 bases and J by 9 bases, 1 base remained unmatched. CDR3 bases: TGCGCCAGCAGGGGACTAGACAACGTCCTGACTTTC. It encodes CASRGLDNVLTF.

In its sample, this clone was seen a few times. The chain employs TRBV6-5 and TRBJ1-1; TRBD1 is a possible D gene (5 bases). V was trimmed by 8 bases and J by 0 bases, leaving 10 bases between them. Germline V gene lookup returns CDR1 MNHEY and CDR2 SVGAGI. The CDR3 is 13 residues long. The CDR3 bases are TGTGCCAGCGGGGGGGGTCTGAACACTGAAGCTTTCTTT. Protein: CASGGGLNTEAFF.